These T cell receptor beta chains were read from a single sample in a study of blood T cell repertoires in COVID-19. TCRdb's table, derived via immunoSEQ multiplex PCR, lists solely in-frame clones and lacks some. There are more than 85,000 clones in the sample; under 90% occur only once, and 6.5% to 8% lies in the top ten. The specimen sequenced was peripheral blood. The receptors shown here come from a woman aged 50 to 65 with acute or convalescent COVID-19. CDR3s include the opening cysteine and the closing phenylalanine or tryptophan. The D gene is left open where the match is weak. Clone size is shown for a subset of rows, as once, few, many or a class of expanded clone.

>TRBJ2-5|TRBV27|.|once
TGTGCCAGCAGTTTGCGGGCTAAGGAGACCCAGTACTTC
CASSLRAKETQYF
>TRBJ2-3|TRBV12-5|TRBD2|.
TGTGCTAGTGCCCTGGGAGGGGGCACAGATACGCAGTATTTT
CASALGGGTDTQYF
>TRBJ2-2|TRBV11-2|.|.
TGTGCCAGCACCCTAAGTCCAGGGTCGATCGGGGAGCTGTTTTTT
CASTLSPGSIGELFF
>TRBJ1-1|TRBV25-1|TRBD1|.
TGTGCCAGCAGTTCCACAGGGGGCACTGAAGCTTTCTTT
CASSSTGGTEAFF
>TRBJ1-1|TRBV2|.|.
TGTGCCAGCACCATAACCCGGGGAGGAAGCACTGAAGCTTTCTTT
CASTITRGGSTEAFF
>TRBJ1-2|TRBV28|.|.
TGTGCCACCGGACAGTACTATGGCTACACCTTC
CATGQYYGYTF
>TRBJ1-6|TRBV18|TRBD1|.
TGTGCCAGCTCCCGAGGGACAGGGGAACGGTCACCCCTCCACTTT
CASSRGTGERSPLHF
>TRBJ1-3|TRBV19|.|few
TGTGCCAGTAGTATATCGCGTAAGGGAAACACCATATATTTT
CASSISRKGNTIYF
>TRBJ2-7|TRBV18|.|.
TGTGCCAGCTCACCAAGCAGGGGTAACCACGAGCAGTACTTC
CASSPSRGNHEQYF
>TRBJ2-1|TRBV27|.|.
TGTGCCAGCAGTCCGCATCTTCGGGATATCAATGAGCAGTTCTTC
CASSPHLRDINEQFF
>TRBJ2-3|TRBV10-1|TRBD1|.
TGCGCCAGCAGTTATACCTTGACCGGACAGGGAAGCACAGATACGCAGTATTTT
CASSYTLTGQGSTDTQYF
>TRBJ1-1|TRBV20-1|.|.
TGCAGTGTATTTGAAGCTTTCTTT
CSVFEAFF
>TRBJ1-5|TRBV27|.|.
TGTGCCAGCAGTCCACCAGGGAGGAATCAGCCCCAGCATTTT
CASSPPGRNQPQHF
>TRBJ1-2|TRBV6-5|TRBD1|.
TGTGCCAGCAGTAGATCCGGACAGGGAGTAGGAGGCTACACCTTC
CASSRSGQGVGGYTF
>TRBJ1-1|TRBV2|.|.
TGTGCCAGCAGTGACAGGGGAGGGCGGACTGAAGCTTTCTTT
CASSDRGGRTEAFF
>TRBJ1-6|TRBV30|TRBD1|.
TGTGCCGCCCGGACAGGGGTTCTCTCCTATAATTCACCCCTCCACTTT
CAARTGVLSYNSPLHF
>TRBJ1-2|TRBV11-2|TRBD1|.
TGTGCCAGCAGCCCTCGACAGGGGGCCAACTATGGCTACACCTTC
CASSPRQGANYGYTF
>TRBJ2-2|TRBV6-5|.|.
TGTGCCAGCAGTTCAGGGCGGCGTACCGGGGAGCTGTTTTTT
CASSSGRRTGELFF
>TRBJ2-1|TRBV28|.|.
TGTGCCAGCAGTCCTATGGGTGGGAGCTCCTACAATGAGCAGTTCTTC
CASSPMGGSSYNEQFF
>TRBJ1-3|TRBV30|.|.
TGTGCCTGGACCCCCCTTGAGCGAAACACCATATATTTT
CAWTPLERNTIYF
>TRBJ2-7|TRBV5-5|TRBD1|.
TGTGCCAGCACCAACTCCAGGGGGAGCTCCTACGAGCAGTACTTC
CASTNSRGSSYEQYF
>TRBJ2-7|TRBV30|TRBD2|once
TGTGCCTGGACCACCCGGTTTAAAGCTAGCGGAGATAGCTACGAGCAGTACTTC
CAWTTRFKASGDSYEQYF
>TRBJ2-2|TRBV18|TRBD1|.
TGTGCCACGGACAGGGCGAACACCGGGGAGCTGTTTTTT
CATDRANTGELFF
>TRBJ1-1|TRBV5-1|.|.
TGCGCCAGCAGCTTGGAGGGCAGGGAAGGCACTGAAGCTTTCTTT
CASSLEGREGTEAFF
>TRBJ1-1|TRBV12-5|.|.
TGTGCTAGTGACATCATGGGGCCCACTGAAGCTTTCTTT
CASDIMGPTEAFF
>TRBJ2-5|TRBV12-3/TRBV12-4|.|.
TGTGCCAGCAGTCCCGGACTCGGGAAGACCCAGTACTTC
CASSPGLGKTQYF
>TRBJ2-3|TRBV12-5|.|once
TGTGCTAGTGGTTCGAATAAGGGGCGGGGGCCCCTAGGCACAGATACGCAGTATTTT
CASGSNKGRGPLGTDTQYF
>TRBJ2-5|TRBV10-1|.|.
TGCGCCAGCAGCAGGGGGGTTCAAGAGACCCAGTACTTC
CASSRGVQETQYF
>TRBJ2-2|TRBV28|TRBD1|.
TGTGCCAGCACAATACAGGGGTTGAACACCGGGGAGCTGTTTTTT
CASTIQGLNTGELFF
>TRBJ1-1|TRBV11-2|.|.
TGTGCCAGCAGCCAGGGTCCGGGGGGGACTGAAGCTTTCTTT
CASSQGPGGTEAFF
>TRBJ1-3|TRBV5-1|.|.
TGCGCCAGCAGCCCTGGACAGAGCTCTGGAAACACCATATATTTT
CASSPGQSSGNTIYF